Listed here are 7 T cell receptor beta chains from one sample, sequenced in a study of blood T cell repertoires in COVID-19 (dated by TCRdb to between 2020 and 2021). Receptor amplification or capture employed the immunoSEQ multiplex PCR assay. This is the immuneACCESS table as TCRdb keeps it, with only in-frame sequences that have V and J called. A part of the clones is gone; compared with another copy, unresolved V genes explain less than half, and the rest is unexplained. Within this sample are hundreds of thousands of clones, with roughly 86% of them counted one time only. The ten largest account for 1% of the sample. What was sequenced was PBMCs or T cells enriched from blood (not recorded which). These receptor sequences come from a woman aged 25 to 39 who had recovered from COVID-19.

The V gene is TRBV28, the J gene TRBJ2-5, with D possibly being TRBD2 (5 bases). The CDR3 consists of 14 residues. The V and J ends lost 5 bases and 2 bases respectively, with 12 bases between them. Germline V gives CDR1 MDHEN, CDR2 SYDVKM. The CDR3 DNA is TGTGCCAGCAGTCTCTGGACGGGACAAGAGACCCAGTACTTC. This codes for CASSLWTGQETQYF.

V gene TRBV4-1 combines with J gene TRBJ1-5, with D perhaps TRBD1 (5 bases). V shed 0 bases and J shed 2 bases, with 14 bases lying between them. The CDR3 length is 17 residues. The germline V gene encodes CDR1 MGHRA and CDR2 YSYEKL. In nucleotides, the CDR3 is TGCGCCAGCAGCCAAGATTTGCGGGGGTACGGCAATCAGCCCCAGCATTTT. It encodes CASSQDLRGYGNQPQHF.

V gene TRBV7-9 combines with J gene TRBJ2-7, with D possibly matching TRBD2 (5 bases). Trimming took off 6 bases at V and 9 bases at J, with 18 bases between the two ends. The CDR3 runs 13 residues. CDR1 and CDR2 (germline): SEHNR, FQNEAQ (reference sequence). The CDR3 DNA follows: TGTGCCAGCAGTACCGGGAACGTAGTTTGGCAGTACTTC. This translates into CASSTGNVVWQYF.

This sequence joins TRBV9 and TRBJ1-2; tentative D call: TRBD1 (6 bases). This CDR3 is 16 amino acids long. Germline CDR1 reads SGDLS; CDR2 reads YYNGEE. Deletions cut 0 bases from V and 4 bases from J, with 16 bases between. In nucleotides, the CDR3 is TGTGCCAGCAGCGTAGGACCGGGTCAGGGGTCCTATGGCTACACCTTC. Translating gives CASSVGPGQGSYGYTF.

This chain uses TRBV5-6 with TRBJ1-2, with 7 bases that match TRBD1. V dropped 3 bases and J dropped 5; count of bases not matched to a gene: 10. Germline values: CDR1 SGHDT, CDR2 YYEEEE. CDR3 length equals 15 residues. Here the CDR3 reads CASSWGHRGVYGYTF. CDR3 coding DNA: TGTGCCAGCAGCTGGGGGCACAGGGGAGTATATGGCTACACCTTC.

V is TRBV27 and J is TRBJ2-3, with D possibly being TRBD2 (6 bases). Germline values: CDR1 MNHEY, CDR2 SMNVEV (reference sequence). The CDR3 is 14 amino acids. The germline V and J ends were trimmed by 3 bases and 2 bases, with 9 bases remaining between them. In DNA form, the CDR3 reads TGTGCCAGCAGTTTGGCGGGACTCACAGATACGCAGTATTTT. This sequence encodes CASSLAGLTDTQYF.

The rearrangement uses TRBV5-1 and TRBJ2-7; D possibly corresponds to TRBD1 (5 bases). Germline lookup yields CDR1 SGHRS and CDR2 YFSETQ. There are 18 residues in the CDR3. V gave up 1 base and J gave up 2 bases, with 22 bases separating them. The CDR3 DNA reads TGCGCCAGCAGCTTGACCTCAGCCGGCAGGGCGAGGACCTACGAGCAGTACTTC. It yields the protein CASSLTSAGRARTYEQYF.